The entry that follows covers one TCR beta chain sequence. This sample was taken from a study of blood T cell repertoires in COVID-19. Generated by immunoSEQ multiplex PCR, the TCRdb table keeps only in-frame clones and is missing some. The sample includes about 290,000 clones, roughly 89% seen only once; the top ten take 11%. Deletions cut 1 base from V and 11 bases from J, with 15 bases between. The V gene's germline CDR1 is LGHDT and CDR2 YNNKEL (reference sequence). This CDR3 contains 14 residues. This clonotype originated in a woman aged 25-40 years with COVID-19, enrolled during active disease. Specimen: peripheral blood. The gene calls are TRBV3-1 (or the pseudogene TRBV3-2) and TRBJ2-1; a weak D match, TRBD2 (6 bases). The CDR3 DNA sequence: TGTGCCAGCAGCCAAGGGGACTCCCTTCAGAAGCAGTTCTTC. Translated: CASSQGDSLQKQFF.